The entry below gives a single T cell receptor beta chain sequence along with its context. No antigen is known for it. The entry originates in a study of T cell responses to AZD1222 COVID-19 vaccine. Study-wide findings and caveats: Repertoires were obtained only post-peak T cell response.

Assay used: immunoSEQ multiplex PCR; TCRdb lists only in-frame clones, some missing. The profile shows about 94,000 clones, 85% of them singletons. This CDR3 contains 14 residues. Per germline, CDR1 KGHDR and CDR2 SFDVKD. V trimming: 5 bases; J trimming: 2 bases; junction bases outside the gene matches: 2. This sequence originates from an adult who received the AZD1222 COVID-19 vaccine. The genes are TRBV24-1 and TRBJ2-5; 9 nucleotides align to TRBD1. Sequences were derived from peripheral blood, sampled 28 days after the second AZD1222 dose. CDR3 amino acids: CATSGDRAQETQYF. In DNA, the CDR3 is TGTGCCACCAGTGGGGACAGGGCACAAGAGACCCAGTACTTC.